Following are 2 T cell receptor beta chains from one sample sequenced in a study of cytomegalovirus exposure and HLA in healthy donors. PCR used 60 Vbeta primers and 13 Jbeta primers. Profiling relied on immunoSEQ multiplex PCR, and the TCRdb table lists in-frame clones only, not all of them. The table has about 150,000 clones, 65% to 70% seen once. The sequenced sample consisted of PBMCs. The source is a man aged 25-45 years in good health and CMV-seropositive.

A few counts support this clone. The J gene is TRBJ2-3, the V gene TRBV28; D not resolved. Germline loops: CDR1 MDHEN, CDR2 SYDVKM. This CDR3 region has 11 residues. The V end lost 8 bases, the J end lost 0 bases, and 3 bases lay between the germline ends. The CDR3 spells CASSSTDTQYF. CDR3 in DNA: TGTGCCAGCTCTAGCACAGATACGCAGTATTTT.

The sample holds a few counts of this clone. The CDR3 nucleotides read TGTGCCAGCAGCCAGGACAGAAGCTACACCTTC. Protein: CASSQDRSYTF. The rearrangement links TRBV6-6 to TRBJ1-2; D is possibly TRBD1 (6 bases). CDR3 length: 11 amino acids. Germline-derived CDR1 and CDR2 are MNHNY and SVGAGI (reference sequence). V gave up 6 bases and J gave up 9 bases, with 11 bases separating them.